The clone carrying this TCR beta chain was recorded at least ten times. Antigen specificity is unknown. cDNA synthesis used the whole RNA isolate, giving expressed TCRB sequences. Assay used: immunoSEQ multiplex PCR; TCRdb lists only in-frame clones, some missing. The data contain roughly 300,000 clones, 9.3% of them seen just once; the ten biggest clones take up 1%. The source of the sample is a study of beta chain features in type 1 diabetes. General study points: When Type 1 diabetes patients were examined, their TCRB CDR3s proved moderately but significantly shorter in all four CD4+ subsets.

The receptor's source is a man aged 30 to 45 with type 1 diabetes. The specimen sequenced was central memory CD4+ T cells from blood.

CDR3 region: CASSQGPGYNSPLHF. The CDR3 coding sequence is TGTGCCAGCAGCCAAGGTCCAGGGTATAATTCACCCCTCCACTTT. The J gene is TRBJ1-6, the V gene TRBV7-2; tentative D call: TRBD1 (5 bases). V was cut by 5 bases and J by 4 bases, with 12 bases left in between. CDR3 size: 15 residues. Germline loops: CDR1 SGHTA, CDR2 FQGNSA.